The 9 T cell receptor beta chains presented below share a single source sample, sequenced in a study of CD8 T cells in ankylosing spondylitis. Study findings and constraints: Characteristic of ankylosing spondylitis blood, it appeared, was a TCR beta motif comprising several highly homologous variants.

Their specific antigens are unknown. TCRdb re-called the 5' RACE reads with MiXCR, one entry per CDR3 protein. The data show about 750,000 distinct CDR3 sequences, around 17% seen once. Source material: blood, either unsorted or a sorted T cell fraction (not recorded which). These receptors were obtained from a male donor with ankylosing spondylitis.

The J gene is TRBJ2-3, the V gene TRBV5-1; D might be TRBD1 or TRBD2, each matching 5 bases. Trimming shortened V by 3 bases and J by 2 bases, and 13 bases separated the two germline ends. Germline CDR1 is SGHRS and CDR2 is YFSETQ. CDR3 length: 15 amino acids. DNA of the CDR3: TGCGCCAGCAGCTCGGGACCTACAAACACAGATACGCAGTATTTT. Its translation is CASSSGPTNTDTQYF.

There are a few counts of this clonotype. The genes are TRBV20-1 and TRBJ2-3, with TRBD2 matching 9 bases. The V gene's germline CDR1 is DFQATT and CDR2 SNEGSKA (reference sequence). V lost 7 bases to trimming and J lost 1 base; unmatched junction nucleotides: 6. The CDR3 consists of 14 residues. The CDR3 loop is CSVSSGRGTDTQYF. The CDR3, as DNA: TGCAGTGTCAGTAGCGGGAGAGGCACAGATACGCAGTATTTT.

The rearrangement links TRBV5-1 to TRBJ2-5, with a tentative D call TRBD1 (6 bases). The CDR3 has 14 amino acids. Germline lookup yields CDR1 SGHRS and CDR2 YFSETQ. Trimming shortened V by 4 bases and J by 5 bases, and 15 bases separated the two germline ends. CDR3 sequence reads: CASSLQTGGETQYF. DNA for the CDR3: TGCGCCAGCAGCCTCCAGACAGGCGGTGAGACCCAGTACTTC.

This clonotype was observed a handful of times. The chain links TRBV6-1 to TRBJ1-1; possible D gene TRBD1, 5 bases. Germline V lookup: CDR1 MNHNS, CDR2 SASEGT. CDR3 length equals 15 residues. The V end was cut by 6 bases, the J end by 0 bases, with 14 bases between. The CDR3, as DNA: TGTGCCAGCAGGGTAGACCGGGGGGTGAACACTGAAGCTTTCTTT. It is translated as CASRVDRGVNTEAFF.

V gene TRBV18 combines with J gene TRBJ2-5; perhaps TRBD2 as D (5 bases). Trimming cost V 3 bases and J 4 bases, with 15 bases left between them. Germline lookup yields CDR1 KGHSH and CDR2 LQKENI. CDR3 length: 15 residues. The CDR3 is CASSPTEDELETQYF. The DNA for the CDR3 is TGTGCCAGCTCACCGACGGAGGATGAATTAGAGACCCAGTACTTC.

Concerning this clonotype: The CDR3 ends on some other residue instead of the conserved phenylalanine or tryptophan, so this is likely a read error. The V call is TRBV29-1, the J call TRBJ1-1; no clear D gene. The CDR3 consists of 14 residues. Per germline, CDR1 SQVTM and CDR2 ANQGSEA. Trimming stripped 5 bases from V and 1 base from J, with 14 bases between. DNA for the CDR3: TGCAGCGTTTCCACCCTGGCTACGAACACTGAAGCTTTCTCT. It encodes CSVSTLATNTEAFS.

This chain links TRBV7-2 with TRBJ2-1; no clear D. The V gene lost 0 bases and the J gene lost 5 bases, with 11 bases spanning the gap. The CDR3 is 15 residues long. Germline CDR1 SGHTA, CDR2 FQGNSA. The CDR3 DNA reads as TGTGCCAGCAGCTTAGCAGGACGGACGAACAATGAGCAGTTCTTC. It yields the protein CASSLAGRTNNEQFF.

The chain recombines TRBV5-1 with TRBJ2-3, with 10 bases identical to TRBD1. In germline, CDR1 is SGHRS, CDR2 YFSETQ. The CDR3 spans 15 residues. The trim removed 3 bases at V and 4 bases at J, leaving 5 bases unmatched. As DNA, the CDR3 is TGCGCCAGCAGCTCGACAGGGGGCAGTGCAGATACGCAGTATTTT. The encoded protein is CASSSTGGSADTQYF.

This clonotype was observed a few times. This chain's CDR3 is CASSLGGPTNEKLFF. Written as DNA, the CDR3 is TGCGCCAGCAGCTTGGGCGGACCAACTAATGAAAAACTGTTTTTT. The J gene is TRBJ1-4, the V gene TRBV5-1, with D unresolved. Trimming took off 0 bases at V and 0 bases at J, with 6 bases between the two ends. The germline V gene encodes CDR1 SGHRS and CDR2 YFSETQ. The CDR3 covers 15 residues.